The TCR beta chain under discussion was sequenced for a study of glioma-infiltrating T cells. Regarding this clonotype: Its antigen is not identified.

Regarding the study as a whole: Gliomas, especially low-grade, showed above-expected tissue-blood divergence; non-neoplastic patients showed below.

The iRepertoire nested amplicon-rescue multiplex PCR amplified TCR alpha and beta CDR3s from RNA. Input was roughly 100-450 ng of tissue mRNA or PBMC total RNA. TCRdb analysed the multiplex PCR reads with MiXCR anew, one entry per CDR3 protein. The table lists around 97,000 distinct CDR3 sequences, about 30% of them singletons. The V end was cut by 0 bases, the J end by 5 bases, with 12 bases between. This CDR3 contains 15 residues. Germline CDR1 is SGHRS and CDR2 is YFSETQ. The material sequenced was glioma tissue, nonneoplastic brain tissue, or PBMCs (not recorded which). This receptor was obtained from a human donor with low-grade glioma or glioblastoma, undergoing nonglioma brain surgery, or in good health (not recorded which). This sequence joins TRBV5-1 and TRBJ2-4; D unclear. Here the CDR3 DNA reads TGCGCCAGCAGCTTGGATCGGGCCGGCCAAAACATTCAGTACTTC. Residues: CASSLDRAGQNIQYF.